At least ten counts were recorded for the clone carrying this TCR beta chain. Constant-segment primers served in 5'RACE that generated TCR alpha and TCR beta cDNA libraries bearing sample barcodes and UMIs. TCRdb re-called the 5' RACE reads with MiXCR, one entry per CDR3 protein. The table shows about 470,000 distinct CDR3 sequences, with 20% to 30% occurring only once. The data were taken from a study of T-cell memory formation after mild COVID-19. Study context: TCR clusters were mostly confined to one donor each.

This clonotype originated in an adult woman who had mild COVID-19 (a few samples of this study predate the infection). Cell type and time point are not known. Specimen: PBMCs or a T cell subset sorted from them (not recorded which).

CDR3 in DNA: TGTGCCAGCAGTGCAGGGGCTCAAGAGACCCAGTACTTC. Protein product: CASSAGAQETQYF. The chain couples TRBV2 to TRBJ2-5; D perhaps matches TRBD1 (6 bases). V dropped 4 bases and J dropped 2 bases, with 8 bases sitting between them. CDR3 size: 13 residues. Per germline, CDR1 SNHLY and CDR2 FYNNEI. The full variable domain, its missing parts supplied by reference TRBV2 and TRBJ2-5, is EPEVTQTPSHQVTQMGQEVILRCVPISNHLYFYWYRQILGQKVEFLVSFYNNEISEKSEIFDDQFSVERPDGSNFTLKIRSTKLEDSAMYFCASSAGAQETQYFGPGTRLLVL.